This entry lists 14 T cell receptor beta chains sequenced from one sample in a study of T-cell memory formation after mild COVID-19. Each CDR3 protein gets one entry after TCRdb re-called the 5' RACE reads with MiXCR. The sample contains hundreds of thousands of distinct CDR3 sequences, about 17% of which appear only once. What was sequenced was PBMCs or a T cell subset sorted from them (not recorded which). The receptor source for this set is a young man who had mild COVID-19 (a few samples of this study predate the infection). Cell type and time point are not known.

In its sample, this clonotype was seen a few times. The chain is built from TRBV4-3 and TRBJ1-6; tentative D call: TRBD1 (6 bases). Deletions cut 4 bases from V and 2 bases from J, with 12 bases between. The CDR3 loop spans 16 amino acids. Germline CDR1 reads LGHNA; CDR2 reads YSLEER. The CDR3 here is CASSPEGGTYNSPLHF. Here the CDR3 DNA reads TGCGCCAGCAGCCCAGAGGGGGGGACCTATAATTCACCCCTCCACTTT.

This clonotype was found a few times. V usage is TRBV7-2 and J usage is TRBJ2-7, with no clear D. The CDR3 runs to 13 residues. Trimming pared 2 bases from V and 3 bases from J, leaving 8 bases between. The germline CDR1 and CDR2 sequences are SGHTA and FQGNSA. This chain's CDR3 is CASSLRRVYEQYF. Written as DNA, the CDR3 is TGTGCCAGCAGCTTACGTAGAGTCTACGAGCAGTACTTC.

Only a few counts were recorded for this clonotype. The chain recombines TRBV7-2 with TRBJ1-2; D is ambiguous. V was cut by 5 bases and J by 9 bases, with 19 bases left in between. This CDR3 has 14 residues. Germline V gives CDR1 SGHTA, CDR2 FQGNSA. CDR3 nucleotides: TGTGCCAGCAGCCGAAGAGAACTGTCGTTTCGCTACACCTTC. It codes for CASSRRELSFRYTF.

The rearrangement uses TRBV6-5 and TRBJ2-3; D call uncertain. Trimming took 0 bases from V and 0 from J, leaving 7 bases between them. Germline V gives CDR1 MNHEY, CDR2 SVGAGI. This CDR3 region has 15 residues. The DNA for the CDR3 is TGTGCCAGCAGTTACTCCCGGCAGAGCACAGATACGCAGTATTTT. This translates into CASSYSRQSTDTQYF.

The chain employs TRBV7-2 and TRBJ1-5; 7 bases agree with TRBD1. The CDR3 runs 14 residues. CDR1 SGHTA and CDR2 FQGNSA come from the germline V gene. Trimming at V came to 1 base and at J to 8 bases, leaving 5 bases not matched to a gene. The CDR3 spells CASSLVQGWEPQHF. The CDR3 bases are TGTGCCAGCAGCTTAGTACAGGGGTGGGAGCCCCAGCATTTT.

The chain links TRBV5-5 to TRBJ2-7, with TRBD2 as a possible D gene (6 bases). Germline CDR1 SGHKS, CDR2 YYEKEE (reference sequence). V dropped 3 bases and J dropped 4 bases, with 17 bases sitting between them. The CDR3 is made up of 15 amino acids. CDR3 nucleotide sequence: TGTGCCAGCAGCTCGGGACTCCGAACAATGTACGAGCAGTACGTC. Protein product: CASSSGLRTMYEQYV.

This clonotype showed up many times. V gene TRBV4-3 combines with J gene TRBJ2-7; 7 bases are shared with TRBD1. CDR1 LGHNA and CDR2 YSLEER come from the germline V gene. The CDR3 extends over 14 amino acids. J gave up 5 bases and V 3 bases, and 7 bases lay outside the gene matches. Written as DNA, the CDR3 is TGCGCCAGCAGCCAGAAACAGGGGAACCACGAGCAGTACTTC. It yields the protein CASSQKQGNHEQYF.

This sequence joins TRBV27 and TRBJ2-2; D could derive from TRBD1 or TRBD2 (5 bases each). Looked up from germline, CDR1 is MNHEY and CDR2 is SMNVEV (reference sequence). V dropped 5 bases and J dropped 6 bases, with 10 bases sitting between them. This CDR3 comprises 13 residues. The CDR3 DNA is TGTGCCAGCAGTATTGGGACCCCCGGGGAGCTGTTTTTT. Translating it yields CASSIGTPGELFF.

This clonotype was observed a handful of times. This chain connects TRBV14 to TRBJ2-3, with D unclear. The CDR3 covers 16 residues. Trimming took 1 base from V and 0 from J, leaving 11 bases between them. The germline gives CDR1 SGHDN, CDR2 FVKESK. CDR3 residues: CASSQGVGGSTDTQYF. The CDR3 bases are TGTGCCAGCAGCCAAGGAGTTGGCGGTAGCACAGATACGCAGTATTTT.

The CDR3 DNA reads as TGTGCCAGCAAGCGGGGTCGCGGCTACACCTTC. Translated: CASKRGRGYTF. The rearrangement uses TRBV6-2 or TRBV6-3 and TRBJ1-2; D unresolved. Germline values: CDR1 MNHEY, CDR2 SVGEGT. V shed 7 bases and J shed 8 bases, with 11 bases lying between them. There are 11 residues in the CDR3.

The chain uses TRBV29-1 and TRBJ2-5; D gene uncertain. There are 12 residues in the CDR3. The germline V gene encodes CDR1 SQVTM and CDR2 ANQGSEA. V lost 3 bases to trimming and J lost 5 bases, with 10 bases between them. CDR3 bases: TGCAGCGTTGACGTTTCCGGGGAGACCCAGTACTTC. Protein: CSVDVSGETQYF.

The chain links TRBV12-3 or TRBV12-4 to TRBJ1-5; a weak D match, TRBD1 (5 bases). V was shortened by 6 bases and J by 6 bases, with 15 bases between the two germline ends. CDR3 length: 14 residues. The CDR3 loop reads CASSYGGILQPQHF. The DNA for the CDR3 is TGTGCCAGCAGCTACGGGGGGATACTTCAGCCCCAGCATTTT.

This clonotype turned up a few times. This sequence joins TRBV6-6 and TRBJ2-7; D might be TRBD1 (5 bases). This CDR3 has 12 amino acids. Germline V gene data show CDR1 as MNHNY and CDR2 as SVGAGI (reference sequence). CDR3 sequence: CASSPRQSKVWV. CDR3 nucleotide sequence: TGTGCCAGCAGTCCCCGACAGTCGAAGGTTTGGGTC.

The sample holds a few counts of this clonotype. The chain is built from TRBV24-1 and TRBJ2-2; D may be TRBD1 (6 bases). CDR1 is KGHDR and CDR2 is SFDVKD in the germline V gene. The V end was cut by 4 bases, the J end by 6 bases, with 17 bases between. The CDR3 runs to 16 residues. The chain's CDR3 is CATSETTGWRAGELFF. Here the CDR3 DNA reads TGTGCCACCAGTGAAACCACAGGGTGGAGAGCCGGGGAGCTGTTTTTT.